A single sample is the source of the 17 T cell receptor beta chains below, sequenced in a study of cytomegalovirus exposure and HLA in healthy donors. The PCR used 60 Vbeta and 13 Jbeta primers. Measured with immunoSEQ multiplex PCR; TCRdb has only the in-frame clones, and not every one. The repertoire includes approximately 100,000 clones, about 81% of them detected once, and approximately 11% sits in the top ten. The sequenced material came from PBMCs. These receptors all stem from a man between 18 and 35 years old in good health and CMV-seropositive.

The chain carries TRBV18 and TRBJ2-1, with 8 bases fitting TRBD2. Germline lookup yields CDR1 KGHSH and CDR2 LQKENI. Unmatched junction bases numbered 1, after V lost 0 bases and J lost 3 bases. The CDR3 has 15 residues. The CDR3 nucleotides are TGTGCCAGCTCACCACCGGGACTAGACTACAATGAGCAGTTCTTC. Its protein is CASSPPGLDYNEQFF. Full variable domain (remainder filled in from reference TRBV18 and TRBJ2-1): NAGVMQNPRHLVRRRGQEARLRCSPMKGHSHVYWYRQLPEEGLKFMVYLQKENIIDESGMPKERFSAEFPKEGPSILRIQQVVRGDSAAYFCASSPPGLDYNEQFFGPGTRLTVL.

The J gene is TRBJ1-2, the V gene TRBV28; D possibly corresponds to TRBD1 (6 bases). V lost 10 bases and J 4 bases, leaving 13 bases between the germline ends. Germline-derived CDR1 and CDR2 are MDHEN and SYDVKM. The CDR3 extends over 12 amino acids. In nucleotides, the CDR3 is TGTGCCATCAAGGACAGCACCTATGGCTACACCTTC. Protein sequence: CAIKDSTYGYTF.

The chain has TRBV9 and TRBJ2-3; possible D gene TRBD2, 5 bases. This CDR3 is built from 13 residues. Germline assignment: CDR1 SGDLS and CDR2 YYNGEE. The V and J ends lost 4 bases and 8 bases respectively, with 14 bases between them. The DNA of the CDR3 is TGTGCCAGCAGCCCGAGAGGTGGGAGTACGCAGTATTTT. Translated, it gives CASSPRGGSTQYF.

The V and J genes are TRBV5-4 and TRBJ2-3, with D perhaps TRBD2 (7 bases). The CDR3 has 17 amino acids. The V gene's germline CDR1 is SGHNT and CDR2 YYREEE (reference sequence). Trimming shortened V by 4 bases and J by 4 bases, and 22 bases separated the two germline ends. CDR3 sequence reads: CASSPPLGGGLPDTQYF. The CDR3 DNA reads TGTGCCAGCAGCCCGCCTCTTGGGGGGGGGCTCCCAGATACGCAGTATTTT.

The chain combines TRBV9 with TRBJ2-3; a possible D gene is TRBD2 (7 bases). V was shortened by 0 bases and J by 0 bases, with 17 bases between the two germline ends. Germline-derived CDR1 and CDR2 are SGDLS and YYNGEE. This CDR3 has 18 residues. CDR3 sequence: CASSVDPRGGGSTDTQYF. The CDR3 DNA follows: TGTGCCAGCAGCGTAGACCCCCGAGGGGGGGGAAGCACAGATACGCAGTATTTT.

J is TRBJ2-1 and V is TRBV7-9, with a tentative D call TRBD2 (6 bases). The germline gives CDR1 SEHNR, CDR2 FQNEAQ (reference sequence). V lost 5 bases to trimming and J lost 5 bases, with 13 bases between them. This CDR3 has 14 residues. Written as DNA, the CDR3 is TGTGCCAGCAGCCGGAGGGACTTCAACAATGAGCAGTTCTTC. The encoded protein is CASSRRDFNNEQFF.

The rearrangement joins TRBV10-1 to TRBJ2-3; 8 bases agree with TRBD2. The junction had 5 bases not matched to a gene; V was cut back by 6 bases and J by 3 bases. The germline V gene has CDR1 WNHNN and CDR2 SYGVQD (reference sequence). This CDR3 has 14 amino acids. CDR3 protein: CASSRGGTTDTQYF. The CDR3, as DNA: TGCGCCAGCAGCCGCGGGGGGACTACAGATACGCAGTATTTT.

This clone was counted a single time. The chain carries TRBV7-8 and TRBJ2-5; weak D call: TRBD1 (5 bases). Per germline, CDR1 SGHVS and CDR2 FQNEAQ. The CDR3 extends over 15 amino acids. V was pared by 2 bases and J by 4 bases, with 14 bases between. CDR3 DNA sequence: TGTGCCAGCAGCTTAAGTGGACGGACACTAGAGACCCAGTACTTC. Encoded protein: CASSLSGRTLETQYF.

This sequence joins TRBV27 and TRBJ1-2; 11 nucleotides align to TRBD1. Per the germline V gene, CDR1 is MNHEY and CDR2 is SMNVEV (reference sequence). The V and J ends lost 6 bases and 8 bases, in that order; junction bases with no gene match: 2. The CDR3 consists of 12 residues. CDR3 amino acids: CASRDRGRGYTF. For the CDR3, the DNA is TGTGCCAGCAGGGACAGGGGGCGAGGCTACACCTTC.

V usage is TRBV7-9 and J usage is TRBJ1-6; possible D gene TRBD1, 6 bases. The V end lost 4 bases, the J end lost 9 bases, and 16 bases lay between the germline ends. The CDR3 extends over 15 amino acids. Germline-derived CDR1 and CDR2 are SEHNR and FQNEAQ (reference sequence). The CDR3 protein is CASSSGGGLSSPLHF. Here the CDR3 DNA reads TGTGCCAGCAGCTCAGGTGGGGGCCTTAGTTCACCCCTCCACTTT.

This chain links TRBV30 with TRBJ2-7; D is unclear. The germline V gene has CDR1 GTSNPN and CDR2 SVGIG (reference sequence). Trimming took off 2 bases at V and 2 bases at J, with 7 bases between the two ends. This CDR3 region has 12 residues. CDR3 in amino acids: CAWSPGTYEQYF. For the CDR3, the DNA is TGTGCCTGGAGTCCAGGAACCTACGAGCAGTACTTC.

The CDR3 bases are TGCGCCAGCAGCTTGAACGGGGGTCCCTTGGATGAGCAGTTCTTC. It encodes CASSLNGGPLDEQFF. This sequence joins TRBV5-1 and TRBJ2-1, with D possibly TRBD2 on 6 matching bases. Trimming removed 1 base from V and 8 bases from J, with 16 bases in between. The CDR3 loop spans 15 amino acids. The V gene's germline CDR1 is SGHRS and CDR2 YFSETQ. Full variable domain (remainder filled in from reference TRBV5-1 and TRBJ2-1): KAGVTQTPRYLIKTRGQQVTLSCSPISGHRSVSWYQQTPGQGLQFLFEYFSETQRNKGNFPGRFSGRQFSNSRSEMNVSTLELGDSALYLCASSLNGGPLDEQFFGPGTRLTVL.

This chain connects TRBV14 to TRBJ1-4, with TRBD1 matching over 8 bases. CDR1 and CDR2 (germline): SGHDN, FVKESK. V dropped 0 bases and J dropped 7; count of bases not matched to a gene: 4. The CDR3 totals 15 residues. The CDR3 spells CASSQDTGGGEKLFF. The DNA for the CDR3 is TGTGCCAGCAGCCAAGATACAGGGGGAGGTGAAAAACTGTTTTTT.

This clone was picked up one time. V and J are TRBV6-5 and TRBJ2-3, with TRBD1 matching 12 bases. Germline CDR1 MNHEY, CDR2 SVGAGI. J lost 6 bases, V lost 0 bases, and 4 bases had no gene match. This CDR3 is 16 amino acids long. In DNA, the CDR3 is TGTGCCAGCAGTTACTCGGGGACAGGGGGCATCGATACGCAGTATTTT. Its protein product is CASSYSGTGGIDTQYF.

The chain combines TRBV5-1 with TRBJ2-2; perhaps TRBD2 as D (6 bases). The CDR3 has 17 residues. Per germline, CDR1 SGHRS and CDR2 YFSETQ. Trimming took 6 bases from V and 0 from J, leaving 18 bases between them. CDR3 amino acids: CASNPRAGRSNTGELFF. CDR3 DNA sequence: TGCGCCAGCAACCCGAGGGCGGGGAGATCGAACACCGGGGAGCTGTTTTTT.

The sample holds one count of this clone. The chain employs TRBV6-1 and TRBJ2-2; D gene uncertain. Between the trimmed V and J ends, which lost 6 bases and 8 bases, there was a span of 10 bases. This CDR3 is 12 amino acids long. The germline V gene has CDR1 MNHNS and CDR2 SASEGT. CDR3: CASRVEWGELFF. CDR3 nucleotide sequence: TGTGCCAGCAGAGTGGAGTGGGGGGAGCTGTTTTTT.

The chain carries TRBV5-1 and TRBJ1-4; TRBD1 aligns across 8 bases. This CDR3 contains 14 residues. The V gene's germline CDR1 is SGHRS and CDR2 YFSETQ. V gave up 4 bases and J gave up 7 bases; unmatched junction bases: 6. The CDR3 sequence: CASSPTGEGEKLFF. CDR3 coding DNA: TGCGCCAGCAGCCCGACAGGGGAGGGTGAAAAACTGTTTTTT.